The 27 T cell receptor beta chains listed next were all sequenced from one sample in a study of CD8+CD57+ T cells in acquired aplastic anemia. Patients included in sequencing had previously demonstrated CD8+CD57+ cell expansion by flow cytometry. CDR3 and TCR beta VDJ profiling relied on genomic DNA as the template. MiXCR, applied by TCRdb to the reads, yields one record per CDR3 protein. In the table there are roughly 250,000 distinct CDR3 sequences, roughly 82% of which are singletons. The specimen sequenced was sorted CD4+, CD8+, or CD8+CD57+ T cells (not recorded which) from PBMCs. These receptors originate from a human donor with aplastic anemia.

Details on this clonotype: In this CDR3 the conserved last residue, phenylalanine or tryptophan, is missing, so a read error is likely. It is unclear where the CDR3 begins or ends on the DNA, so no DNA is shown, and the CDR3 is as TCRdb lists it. CDR3 in amino acids: CASGDGGRDTQYFHFG. The chain carries TRBV2 and TRBJ2-1; TRBD1, the table's D call, was not compared with the DNA. Per germline, CDR1 SNHLY and CDR2 FYNNEI. The CDR3 spans 16 amino acids, including both terminal residues.

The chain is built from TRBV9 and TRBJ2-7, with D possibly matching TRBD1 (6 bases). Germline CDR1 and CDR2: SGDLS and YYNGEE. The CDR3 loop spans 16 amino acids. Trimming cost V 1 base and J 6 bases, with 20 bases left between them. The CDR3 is CASSVQGHPHLAEQYV. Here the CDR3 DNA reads TGTGCCAGCAGCGTACAGGGACATCCGCACCTGGCCGAGCAGTACGTC.

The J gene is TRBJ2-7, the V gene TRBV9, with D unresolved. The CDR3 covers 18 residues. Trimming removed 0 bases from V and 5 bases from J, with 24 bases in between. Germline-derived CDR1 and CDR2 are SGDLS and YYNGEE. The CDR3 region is CASSVGSDTQYFCHEQYV. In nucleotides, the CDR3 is TGTGCCAGCAGCGTAGGGTCAGATACGCAGTATTTTTGCCACGAGCAGTACGTC.

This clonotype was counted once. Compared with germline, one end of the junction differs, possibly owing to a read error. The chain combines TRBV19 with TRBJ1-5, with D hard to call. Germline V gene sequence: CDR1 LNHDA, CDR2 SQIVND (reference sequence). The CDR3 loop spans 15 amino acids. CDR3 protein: CASRISSGSDPHHYF. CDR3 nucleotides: TGTGCCAGTAGGATTTCGTCGGGGTCCGATCCGCACCATTATTTT.

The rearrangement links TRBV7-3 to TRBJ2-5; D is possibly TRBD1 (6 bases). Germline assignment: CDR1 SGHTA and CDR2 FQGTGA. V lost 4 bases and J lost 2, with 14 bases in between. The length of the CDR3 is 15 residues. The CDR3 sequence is CASSSGVLGQETQYF. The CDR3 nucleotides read TGTGCCAGCAGCTCAGGGGTCTTAGGACAAGAGACCCAGTACTTC.

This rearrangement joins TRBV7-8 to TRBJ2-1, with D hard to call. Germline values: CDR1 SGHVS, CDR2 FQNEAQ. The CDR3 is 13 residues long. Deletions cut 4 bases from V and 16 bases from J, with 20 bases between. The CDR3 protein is CASSYAGVNETFF. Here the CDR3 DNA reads TGTGCCAGCAGCTATGCAGGTGTCAATGAGACCTTCTTC.

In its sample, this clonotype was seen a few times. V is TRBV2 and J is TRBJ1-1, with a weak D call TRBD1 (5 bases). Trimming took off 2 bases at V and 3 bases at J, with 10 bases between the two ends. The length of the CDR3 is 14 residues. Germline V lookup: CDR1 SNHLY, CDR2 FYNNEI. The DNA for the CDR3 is TGTGCCAGCAGTGAACAGGGCAGGGACACTGAAGCTTTCTTT. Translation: CASSEQGRDTEAFF. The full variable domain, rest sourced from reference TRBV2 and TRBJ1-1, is EPEVTQTPSHQVTQMGQEVILRCVPISNHLYFYWYRQILGQKVEFLVSFYNNEISEKSEIFDDQFSVERPDGSNFTLKIRSTKLEDSAMYFCASSEQGRDTEAFFGQGTRLTVV.

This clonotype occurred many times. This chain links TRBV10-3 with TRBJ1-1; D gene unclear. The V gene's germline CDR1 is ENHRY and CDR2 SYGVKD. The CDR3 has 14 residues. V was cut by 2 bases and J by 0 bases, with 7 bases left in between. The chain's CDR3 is CAISEDGLNTEAFF. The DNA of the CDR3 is TGTGCCATCAGTGAGGACGGATTGAACACTGAAGCTTTCTTT.

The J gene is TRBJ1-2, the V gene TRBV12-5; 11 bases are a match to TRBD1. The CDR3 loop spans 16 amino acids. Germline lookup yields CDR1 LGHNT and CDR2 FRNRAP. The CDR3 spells CASSAIRTGGGYGYTF. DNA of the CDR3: TGTGCCAGCAGTGCTATACGGACAGGGGGCGGCTATGGCTACACCTTC.

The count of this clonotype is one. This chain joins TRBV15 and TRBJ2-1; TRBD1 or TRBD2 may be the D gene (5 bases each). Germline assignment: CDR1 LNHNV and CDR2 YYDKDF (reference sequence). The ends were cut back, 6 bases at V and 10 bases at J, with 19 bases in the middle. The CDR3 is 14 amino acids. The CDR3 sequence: CATSRTGLSYEQFF. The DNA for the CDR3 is TGTGCCACCAGTCGCACGGGGCTCTCCTACGAGCAGTTCTTC.

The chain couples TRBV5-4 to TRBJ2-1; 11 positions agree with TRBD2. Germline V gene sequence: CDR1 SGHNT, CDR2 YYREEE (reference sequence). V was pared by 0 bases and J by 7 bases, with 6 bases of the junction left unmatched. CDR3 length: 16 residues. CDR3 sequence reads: CASSLADSGGANEQFF. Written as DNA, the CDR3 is TGTGCCAGCAGCTTGGCCGATAGCGGGGGGGCAAATGAGCAGTTCTTC.

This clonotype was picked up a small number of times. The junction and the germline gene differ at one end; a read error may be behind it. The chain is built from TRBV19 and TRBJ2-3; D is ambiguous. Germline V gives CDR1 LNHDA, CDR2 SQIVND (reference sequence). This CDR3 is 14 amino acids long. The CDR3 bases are TGTGCCAGTAGTATAGCGGGCGGTCCCGACACTGAGCAGTTT. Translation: CASSIAGGPDTEQF.

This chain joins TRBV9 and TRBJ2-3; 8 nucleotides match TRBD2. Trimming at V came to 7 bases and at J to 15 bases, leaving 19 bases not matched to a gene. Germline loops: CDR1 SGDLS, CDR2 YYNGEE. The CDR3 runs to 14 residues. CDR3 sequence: CASGVAGNTQYYYF. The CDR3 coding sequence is TGTGCCAGCGGAGTAGCGGGGAACACCCAGTACTACTATTTT. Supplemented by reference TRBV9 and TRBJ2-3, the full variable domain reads DSGVTQTPKHLITATGQRVTLRCSPRSGDLSVYWYQQSLDQGLQFLIQYYNGEERAKGNILERFSAQQFPDLHSELNLSSLELGDSALYFCASGVAGNTQYYYFGPGTRLTVL.

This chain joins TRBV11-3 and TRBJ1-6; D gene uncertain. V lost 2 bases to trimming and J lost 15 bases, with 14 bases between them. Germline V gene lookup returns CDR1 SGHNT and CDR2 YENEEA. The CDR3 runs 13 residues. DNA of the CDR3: TGTGCCAGCAGCTTATCGCGGAAGGTATACCTCCACTTT. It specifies CASSLSRKVYLHF.

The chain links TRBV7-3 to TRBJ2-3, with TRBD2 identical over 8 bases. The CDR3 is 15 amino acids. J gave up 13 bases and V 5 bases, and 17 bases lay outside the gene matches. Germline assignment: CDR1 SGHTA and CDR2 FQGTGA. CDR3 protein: CASSVAERGYYNEYF. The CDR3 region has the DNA TGTGCCAGCAGCGTAGCGGAGCGGGGGTACTACAATGAGTATTTT.

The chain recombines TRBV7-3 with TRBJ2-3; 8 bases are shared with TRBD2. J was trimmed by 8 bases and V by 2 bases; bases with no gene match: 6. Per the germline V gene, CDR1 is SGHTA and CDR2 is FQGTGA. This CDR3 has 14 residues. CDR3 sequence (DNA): TGTGCCAGCAGCTTAGCGGGGGGCACCGCTACGCAGTATTTT. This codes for CASSLAGGTATQYF.

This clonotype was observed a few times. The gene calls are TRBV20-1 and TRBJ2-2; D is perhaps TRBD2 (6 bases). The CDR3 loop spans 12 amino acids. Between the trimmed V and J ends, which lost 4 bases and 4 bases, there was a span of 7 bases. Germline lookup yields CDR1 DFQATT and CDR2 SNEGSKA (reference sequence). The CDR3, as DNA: TGCAGTGCTATCGGGGGCACCGGGGAGCTGTTTTTT. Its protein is CSAIGGTGELFF.

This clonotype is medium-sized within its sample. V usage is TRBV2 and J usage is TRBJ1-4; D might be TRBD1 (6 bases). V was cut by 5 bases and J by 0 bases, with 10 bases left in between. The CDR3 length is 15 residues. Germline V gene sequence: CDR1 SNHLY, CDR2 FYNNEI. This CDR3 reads CASSRTVATNEKLFF. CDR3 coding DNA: TGTGCCAGCAGTCGGACAGTTGCAACTAATGAAAAACTGTTTTTT.

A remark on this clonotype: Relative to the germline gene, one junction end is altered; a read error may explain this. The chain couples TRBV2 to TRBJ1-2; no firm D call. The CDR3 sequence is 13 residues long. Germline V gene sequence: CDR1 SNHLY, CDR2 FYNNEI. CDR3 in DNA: TGCGCCAGCAGCGAAGGCCTTGCAGGTACCTACACTTTC. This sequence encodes CASSEGLAGTYTF.

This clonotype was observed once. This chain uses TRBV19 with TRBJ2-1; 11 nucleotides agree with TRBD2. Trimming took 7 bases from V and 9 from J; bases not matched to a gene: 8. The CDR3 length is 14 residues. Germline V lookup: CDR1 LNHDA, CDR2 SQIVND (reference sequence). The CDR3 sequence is CASTKGTSGIEQFF. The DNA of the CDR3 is TGTGCCAGTACCAAGGGGACTAGCGGAATTGAGCAGTTCTTC.

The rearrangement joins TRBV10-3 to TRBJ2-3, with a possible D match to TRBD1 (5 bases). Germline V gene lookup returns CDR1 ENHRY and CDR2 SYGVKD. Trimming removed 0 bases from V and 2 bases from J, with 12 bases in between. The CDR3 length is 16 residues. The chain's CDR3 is CAISESSGLTTDTQYF. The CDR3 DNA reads TGTGCCATCAGTGAGTCTTCAGGGTTGACCACAGATACGCAGTATTTT.

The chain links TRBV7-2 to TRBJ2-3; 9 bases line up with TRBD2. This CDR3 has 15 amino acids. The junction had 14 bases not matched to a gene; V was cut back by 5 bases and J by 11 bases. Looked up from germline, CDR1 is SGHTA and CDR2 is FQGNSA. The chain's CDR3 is CASSRASGAETQQYF. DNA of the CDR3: TGTGCCAGCAGCCGAGCTAGCGGGGCCGAAACTCAGCAGTATTTT.

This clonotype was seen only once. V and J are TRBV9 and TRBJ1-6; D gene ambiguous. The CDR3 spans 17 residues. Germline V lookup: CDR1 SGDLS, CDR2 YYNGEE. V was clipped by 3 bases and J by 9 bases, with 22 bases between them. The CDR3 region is CASSEGSDTSYFSPLHF. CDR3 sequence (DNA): TGTGCCAGCAGCGAAGGGTCAGATACGTCGTATTTTTCACCCCTCCACTTT.

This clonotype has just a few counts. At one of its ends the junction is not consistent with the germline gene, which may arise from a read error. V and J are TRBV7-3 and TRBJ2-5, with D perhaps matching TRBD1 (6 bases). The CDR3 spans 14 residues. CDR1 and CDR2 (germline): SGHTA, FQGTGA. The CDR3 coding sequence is TGTGCCAGCTCAAGACAGGCCGACGCCGTTGAACACTGCTTC. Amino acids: CASSRQADAVEHCF.

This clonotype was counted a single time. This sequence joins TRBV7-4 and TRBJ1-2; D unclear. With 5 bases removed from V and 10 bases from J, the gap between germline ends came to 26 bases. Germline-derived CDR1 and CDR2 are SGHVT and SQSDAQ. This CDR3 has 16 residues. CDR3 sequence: CASSTRRRGSLRAYTF. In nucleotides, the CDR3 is TGTGCCAGCAGCACCCGGCGGCGGGGATCCCTACGAGCCTACACCTTC.

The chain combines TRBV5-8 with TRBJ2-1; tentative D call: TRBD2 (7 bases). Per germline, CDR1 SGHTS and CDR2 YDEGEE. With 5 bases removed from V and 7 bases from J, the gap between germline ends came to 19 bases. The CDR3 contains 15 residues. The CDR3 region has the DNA TGTGCCAGCAGGGACGAGGGCAAGGGGGGGAATGAGCAGTTCTTC. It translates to CASRDEGKGGNEQFF.

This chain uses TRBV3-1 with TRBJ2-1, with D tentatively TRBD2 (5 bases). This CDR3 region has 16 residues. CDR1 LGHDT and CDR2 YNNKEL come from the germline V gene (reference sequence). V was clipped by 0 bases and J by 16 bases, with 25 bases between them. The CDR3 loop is CASSQDGSGGAEEPFF. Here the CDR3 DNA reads TGTGCCAGCAGCCAAGATGGGAGCGGCGGTGCCGAGGAGCCCTTCTTC.